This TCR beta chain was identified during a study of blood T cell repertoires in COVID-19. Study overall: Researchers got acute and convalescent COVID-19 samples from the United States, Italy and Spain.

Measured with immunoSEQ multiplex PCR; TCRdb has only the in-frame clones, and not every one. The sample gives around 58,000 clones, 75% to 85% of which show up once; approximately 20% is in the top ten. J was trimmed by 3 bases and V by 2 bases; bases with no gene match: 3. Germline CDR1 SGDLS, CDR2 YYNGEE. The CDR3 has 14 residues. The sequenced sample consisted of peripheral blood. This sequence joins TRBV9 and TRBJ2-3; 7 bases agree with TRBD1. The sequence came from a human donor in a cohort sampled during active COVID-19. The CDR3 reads CASSVDRVTDTQYF. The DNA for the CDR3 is TGTGCCAGCAGCGTCGACAGGGTAACAGATACGCAGTATTTT.